The 30 T cell receptor beta chains reported below all come from one sample, sequenced in a study of blood T cell repertoires in COVID-19. Clones were read by immunoSEQ multiplex PCR, and TCRdb kept only the in-frame ones, dropping some. Among fewer than 400,000 clones, roughly 90% were seen once, and the ten largest hold 1.5% to 2%. Specimen: peripheral blood. Receptors were obtained from a woman in her 30s with COVID-19, enrolled during active disease.

This rearrangement joins TRBV19 to TRBJ1-2; D gene unclear. The CDR3 has 12 amino acids. Germline V gene lookup returns CDR1 LNHDA and CDR2 SQIVND (reference sequence). Trimming removed 9 bases from V and 5 bases from J, with 13 bases in between. Here the CDR3 DNA reads TGTGCCAGCGGAGAACCCCCTTATGGCTACACCTTC. It yields the protein CASGEPPYGYTF.

This clone was counted ten times or more. The V and J genes are TRBV20-1 and TRBJ2-3, with TRBD2 identical over 11 bases. V lost 3 bases to trimming and J lost 3 bases; unmatched junction nucleotides: 8. Germline V lookup: CDR1 DFQATT, CDR2 SNEGSKA (reference sequence). The CDR3 consists of 16 residues. CDR3 bases: TGCAGTGCTAGTTCCCCTAGCGGGGGGTCGACAGATACGCAGTATTTT. Amino acid sequence: CSASSPSGGSTDTQYF.

The CDR3 loop is CASSAMGHHEAFF. The DNA of the CDR3 is TGTGCCAGCAGCGCGATGGGACACCATGAAGCTTTCTTT. This chain joins TRBV2 and TRBJ1-1; TRBD1 is a possible D gene (6 bases). Germline CDR1 and CDR2: SNHLY and FYNNEI. V dropped 6 bases and J dropped 7 bases, with 15 bases sitting between them. This CDR3 is built from 13 residues.

The genes are TRBV21-1 and TRBJ1-5; TRBD1 is the table's D call and was not checked against the DNA. TRBV21-1 is assigned pseudogene status. CDR3 size: 23 residues. The CDR3 sequence is CASSKAPPGQGNKGLYSNQPQHF. The CDR3 DNA reads TGTGCCAGCAGCAAAGCCCCGCCGGGACAGGGAAACAAGGGTTTGTATAGCAATCAGCCCCAGCATTTT.

Concerning this clone: In the same sample, other DNA sequences code for this CDR3. The rearrangement joins TRBV3-1 (or the pseudogene TRBV3-2) to TRBJ1-1; possible D gene TRBD1, 6 bases. V was pared by 3 bases and J by 5 bases, with 10 bases between. This CDR3 is built from 13 residues. Germline CDR1 and CDR2: LGHDT and YNNKEL (reference sequence). CDR3 nucleotide sequence: TGTGCCAGCAGCCAGAGAGGGGGAACTGAAGCTTTCTTT. This gives the protein CASSQRGGTEAFF.

The chain couples TRBV6-6 to TRBJ2-7; TRBD2 is a possible D gene (5 bases). Germline V gene data show CDR1 as MNHNY and CDR2 as SVGAGI (reference sequence). This CDR3 has 15 residues. V shed 0 bases and J shed 2 bases, with 11 bases lying between them. The CDR3 reads CASSYSEGAPYEQYF. CDR3 coding DNA: TGTGCCAGCAGTTACTCAGAGGGTGCGCCCTACGAGCAGTACTTC.

The V and J genes are TRBV6-5 and TRBJ1-1; the D is unclear. With 6 bases removed from V and 3 bases from J, the gap between germline ends came to 8 bases. CDR1 is MNHEY and CDR2 is SVGAGI in the germline V gene. The length of the CDR3 is 12 residues. The CDR3 spells CASSSTDTEAFF. In DNA, the CDR3 is TGTGCCAGCAGCTCCACGGACACTGAAGCTTTCTTT.

The rearrangement links TRBV27 to TRBJ2-2; tentative D call: TRBD1 (5 bases). The V gene's germline CDR1 is MNHEY and CDR2 SMNVEV (reference sequence). The V gene lost 4 bases and the J gene lost 0 bases, with 6 bases spanning the gap. CDR3 length equals 14 residues. The CDR3 protein is CASSSGTNTGELFF. CDR3 sequence (DNA): TGTGCCAGCAGTTCAGGGACGAACACCGGGGAGCTGTTTTTT.

The chain has TRBV5-5 and TRBJ2-2; 11 nucleotides agree with TRBD2. Germline CDR1 reads SGHKS; CDR2 reads YYEKEE (reference sequence). V was clipped by 5 bases and J by 1 base; unmatched bases: 10. The CDR3 sequence is 18 residues long. The CDR3 protein is CASRWRLGLAGNTGELFF. The CDR3, as DNA: TGTGCCAGCAGATGGAGACTTGGACTAGCGGGGAACACCGGGGAGCTGTTTTTT.

The DNA of the CDR3 is TGTGCCACCAGCACAGGGTACGGCTACACCTTC. It encodes CATSTGYGYTF. The chain employs TRBV24-1 and TRBJ1-2; weak D call: TRBD1 (6 bases). The length of the CDR3 is 11 residues. The V gene's germline CDR1 is KGHDR and CDR2 SFDVKD. With 7 bases removed from V and 8 bases from J, the gap between germline ends came to 10 bases.

The chain employs TRBV9 and TRBJ2-1; 10 bases are a match to TRBD1. The length of the CDR3 is 16 residues. Germline V gene data show CDR1 as SGDLS and CDR2 as YYNGEE. The junction had 7 bases not matched to a gene; V was cut back by 4 bases and J by 3 bases. The CDR3 reads CASSPRDRGGYNEQFF. Written as DNA, the CDR3 is TGTGCCAGCAGCCCCCGGGACAGGGGAGGCTACAATGAGCAGTTCTTC.

The CDR3: CASSLYVSGGTNEQFF. For the CDR3, the DNA is TGTGCCAGCAGCTTATACGTCAGCGGGGGGACTAATGAGCAGTTCTTC. The chain couples TRBV7-9 to TRBJ2-1, with 9 bases identical to TRBD2. The CDR3 contains 16 residues. The ends lost 2 bases at V and 7 bases at J; junction bases unmatched: 9. In germline, CDR1 is SEHNR, CDR2 FQNEAQ (reference sequence).

The rearrangement links TRBV15 to TRBJ2-3; 10 nucleotides align to TRBD2. The junction had 6 bases not matched to a gene; V was cut back by 3 bases and J by 3 bases. Germline CDR1 LNHNV, CDR2 YYDKDF (reference sequence). The length of the CDR3 is 16 residues. CDR3 nucleotides: TGTGCCACCAGCAGGGACCAGCGGGGGGGAACAGATACGCAGTATTTT. It yields the protein CATSRDQRGGTDTQYF. Full variable domain (missing parts from reference TRBV15 and TRBJ2-3): DAMVIQNPRYQVTQFGKPVTLSCSQTLNHNVMYWYQQKSSQAPKLLFHYYDKDFNNEADTPDNFQSRRPNTSFCFLDIRSPGLGDTAMYLCATSRDQRGGTDTQYFGPGTRLTVL.

The V and J genes are TRBV19 and TRBJ2-3; 15 bases map to TRBD2. The ends lost 4 bases at V and 4 bases at J; junction bases unmatched: 6. Germline V gene lookup returns CDR1 LNHDA and CDR2 SQIVND (reference sequence). CDR3 length: 17 amino acids. The CDR3 spells CASSTPGLAGGADTQYF. As DNA, the CDR3 is TGTGCCAGTAGTACGCCGGGACTAGCGGGGGGAGCAGATACGCAGTATTTT.

The chain employs TRBV28 and TRBJ2-1; D is unclear. V dropped 6 bases and J dropped 7 bases, with 10 bases sitting between them. CDR3 length: 12 amino acids. Germline-derived CDR1 and CDR2 are MDHEN and SYDVKM. The CDR3 DNA is TGTGCCAGCAGAGCCCAGGTAAATGAGCAGTTCTTC. This encodes CASRAQVNEQFF.

The chain is built from TRBV5-1 and TRBJ1-1; no clear D. Germline V lookup: CDR1 SGHRS, CDR2 YFSETQ. This CDR3 contains 15 residues. The V end was cut by 1 base, the J end by 5 bases, with 15 bases between. The CDR3 protein is CASSLNGRGETEAFF. The CDR3 nucleotides read TGCGCCAGCAGCTTGAATGGTCGGGGTGAGACTGAAGCTTTCTTT.

The chain couples TRBV7-8 to TRBJ1-5; 9 bases line up with TRBD1. Germline V gene data show CDR1 as SGHVS and CDR2 as FQNEAQ. This CDR3 spans 15 amino acids. V trimming: 5 bases; J trimming: 9 bases; junction bases outside the gene matches: 11. DNA of the CDR3: TGTGCCAGCAGCCTACAGGGGGCGATGGGGTGGCCCCAGCATTTT. Translated: CASSLQGAMGWPQHF.

The V call is TRBV6-6, the J call TRBJ1-5; 8 nucleotides agree with TRBD1. The V segment lost 6 bases and the J segment 6 bases; nucleotides outside the gene matches: 13. Germline V gene sequence: CDR1 MNHNY, CDR2 SVGAGI (reference sequence). The CDR3 is 16 amino acids. The CDR3 region has the DNA TGTGCCAGCAGACAAACCGGACAGGGTGGGAGTCAGCCCCAGCATTTT. Its translation: CASRQTGQGGSQPQHF.

The chain's CDR3 is CASSVDSDIPNNQPQHF. CDR3 bases: TGCGCCAGCAGTGTAGACAGTGACATACCGAACAATCAGCCCCAGCATTTT. The V and J genes are TRBV10-1 and TRBJ1-5, with D possibly matching TRBD1 (5 bases). The CDR3 is 17 amino acids. The germline V gene has CDR1 WNHNN and CDR2 SYGVQD (reference sequence). V was cut by 4 bases and J by 3 bases, with 19 bases left in between.

V is TRBV2 and J is TRBJ1-1; 7 bases are a match to TRBD1. Germline V gene lookup returns CDR1 SNHLY and CDR2 FYNNEI. The CDR3 has 11 residues. The J segment lost 8 bases and the V segment lost 6 bases, leaving 3 bases of the junction unmatched. CDR3 protein: CASRDRAEAFF. Written as DNA, the CDR3 is TGTGCCAGCAGAGACAGGGCCGAAGCTTTCTTT.

The V call is TRBV7-2, the J call TRBJ2-1, with D perhaps TRBD2 (6 bases). The CDR3 length is 14 residues. Germline V gives CDR1 SGHTA, CDR2 FQGNSA. The V end lost 6 bases, the J end lost 3 bases, and 12 bases lay between the germline ends. In DNA, the CDR3 is TGTGCCAGCAGACTGAGGACTATCTACAATGAGCAGTTCTTC. This encodes CASRLRTIYNEQFF.

V usage is TRBV3-1 (or the pseudogene TRBV3-2) and J usage is TRBJ1-6; possible D gene TRBD1, 6 bases. The CDR3 has 14 residues. CDR1 is LGHDT and CDR2 is YNNKEL in the germline V gene (reference sequence). V was pared by 4 bases and J by 10 bases, with 14 bases between. The CDR3 sequence is CASSRKGGSSPLHF. In nucleotides, the CDR3 is TGTGCCAGCAGCCGCAAAGGGGGTTCCTCACCCCTCCACTTT.

The chain links TRBV5-4 to TRBJ1-2, with D perhaps TRBD1 (5 bases). V lost 4 bases and J 4 bases, leaving 23 bases between the germline ends. CDR3 length: 17 amino acids. Germline CDR1 SGHNT, CDR2 YYREEE (reference sequence). The CDR3, as DNA: TGTGCCAGCAGCCCCGGGGGGGGTGACGGGCGGAGCTATGGCTACACCTTC. The encoded protein is CASSPGGGDGRSYGYTF. Based on the CDR3 plus reference TRBV5-4 and TRBJ1-2, the full variable domain is ETGVTQSPTHLIKTRGQQVTLRCSSQSGHNTVSWYQQALGQGPQFIFQYYREEENGRGNFPPRFSGLQFPNYSSELNVNALELDDSALYLCASSPGGGDGRSYGYTFGSGTRLTVV.

The V gene is TRBV4-2, the J gene TRBJ2-7, with D maybe TRBD2 (6 bases). The V end lost 4 bases, the J end lost 3 bases, and 10 bases lay between the germline ends. The V gene's germline CDR1 is LGHNA and CDR2 YNFKEQ. The length of the CDR3 is 13 residues. CDR3 in amino acids: CASSRGVFYEQYF. The CDR3 DNA sequence: TGTGCCAGCAGCCGGGGGGTCTTCTACGAGCAGTACTTC.

This chain uses TRBV2 with TRBJ2-3; tentatively, D is TRBD1 (6 bases). The CDR3 loop spans 14 amino acids. V dropped 6 bases and J dropped 2 bases, with 12 bases sitting between them. Germline V lookup: CDR1 SNHLY, CDR2 FYNNEI. CDR3 loop: CASRAGDNTDTQYF. The DNA of the CDR3 is TGTGCCAGCAGGGCAGGGGATAACACAGATACGCAGTATTTT. The whole variable domain, filled in from reference TRBV2 and TRBJ2-3, reads EPEVTQTPSHQVTQMGQEVILRCVPISNHLYFYWYRQILGQKVEFLVSFYNNEISEKSEIFDDQFSVERPDGSNFTLKIRSTKLEDSAMYFCASRAGDNTDTQYFGPGTRLTVL.

The rearrangement links TRBV20-1 to TRBJ1-2, with D possibly being TRBD1 (5 bases). V was shortened by 6 bases and J by 3 bases, with 8 bases between the two germline ends. The length of the CDR3 is 11 residues. CDR1 is DFQATT, CDR2 SNEGSKA, per germline (reference sequence). The CDR3 region has the DNA TGCAGTGCGGGAGGGGACTATGGCTACACCTTC. Amino acids: CSAGGDYGYTF.

This clone appeared once. The genes are TRBV24-1 and TRBJ2-4; weak D call: TRBD1 (6 bases). The CDR3 extends over 16 amino acids. V lost 2 bases to trimming and J lost 0 bases, with 10 bases between them. The V gene's germline CDR1 is KGHDR and CDR2 SFDVKD. The CDR3: CATSDSQGGAKNIQYF. DNA of the CDR3: TGTGCCACCAGTGATTCGCAAGGGGGAGCCAAAAACATTCAGTACTTC.

V is TRBV18 and J is TRBJ1-5; 8 bases match TRBD1. V shed 1 base, J shed 7 bases, and the junction held 6 bases outside the gene matches. This CDR3 region has 15 residues. Germline lookup yields CDR1 KGHSH and CDR2 LQKENI. This CDR3 reads CASSPRTGPGQPQHF. The CDR3 DNA reads TGTGCCAGCTCACCACGGACAGGGCCTGGGCAGCCCCAGCATTTT. The complete variable domain, with remaining parts taken from reference TRBV18 and TRBJ1-5, reads NAGVMQNPRHLVRRRGQEARLRCSPMKGHSHVYWYRQLPEEGLKFMVYLQKENIIDESGMPKERFSAEFPKEGPSILRIQQVVRGDSAAYFCASSPRTGPGQPQHFGDGTRLSIL.

V usage is TRBV28 and J usage is TRBJ2-5, with TRBD1 matching over 7 bases. The length of the CDR3 is 14 residues. V lost 3 bases and J lost 3; bases outside the gene matches: 4. Per the germline V gene, CDR1 is MDHEN and CDR2 is SYDVKM. The CDR3 spells CASSFTQGEETQYF. The DNA for the CDR3 is TGTGCCAGCAGTTTCACGCAGGGGGAAGAGACCCAGTACTTC.

The J gene is TRBJ1-1, the V gene TRBV19, with TRBD1 matching 7 bases. This CDR3 comprises 15 residues. J was trimmed by 4 bases and V by 5 bases; bases with no gene match: 10. CDR1 is LNHDA and CDR2 is SQIVND in the germline V gene (reference sequence). CDR3 sequence reads: CASSPQGVFATEAFF. Written as DNA, the CDR3 is TGTGCCAGTAGTCCTCAGGGGGTTTTTGCCACTGAAGCTTTCTTT.